The 12 T cell receptor beta chains reported below all come from one sample, sequenced in a study of T cell repertoires in cytomegalovirus infection. Each CDR3 protein gets one entry after TCRdb re-called the reads with MiXCR. The sample contains around 530,000 distinct CDR3 sequences, approximately 17% of which appear only once. Sequenced input: CD8+ T cells from PBMCs. Receptors originate from a human donor in good health (CMV status not recorded). Some clones in this sample may be carry-over from other donors' samples.

Points on this clonotype: This clone may be a read error of a much larger clone one base away. The V call is TRBV5-4, the J call TRBJ2-3; no firm D call. Germline CDR1 SGHNT, CDR2 YYREEE (reference sequence). The CDR3 extends over 12 amino acids. CDR3 sequence: CAQSLGADTKYF. Written as DNA, the CDR3 is TGTGCTCAAAGCCTGGGCGCAGATACGAAGTATTTT.

This chain connects TRBV3-1 to TRBJ1-1; 9 bases align to TRBD1. The CDR3 runs to 14 residues. The V gene end was trimmed by 6 bases and the J gene end by 5 bases; junction bases not matched to a gene: 7. CDR1 and CDR2 from the germline V gene are LGHDT and YNNKEL (reference sequence). CDR3 protein: CASSPWTGETEAFF. The CDR3 bases are TGTGCCAGCAGTCCCTGGACAGGGGAAACTGAAGCTTTCTTT.

This clonotype was seen only a few times. The V gene is TRBV9, the J gene TRBJ1-2, with 7 bases matching TRBD1. The CDR3 is 14 amino acids. Germline CDR1 and CDR2: SGDLS and YYNGEE. Trimming cost V 4 bases and J 3 bases; bases outside gene matches: 6. The CDR3 here is CASSLPGGDYGYTF. CDR3 coding DNA: TGTGCCAGCAGCCTTCCAGGGGGAGACTATGGCTACACCTTC.

This clonotype was picked up many times. The rearrangement uses TRBV12-3 or TRBV12-4 and TRBJ2-1, with D possibly TRBD2 on 5 matching bases. Trimming cost V 6 bases and J 5 bases, with 20 bases left between them. CDR3 length: 16 amino acids. The CDR3 region is CASRFVATAEDNEQFF. CDR3 nucleotide sequence: TGTGCCAGCAGGTTTGTAGCGACGGCGGAGGACAATGAGCAGTTCTTC.

The chain has TRBV14 and TRBJ2-7, with TRBD2 matching 14 bases. CDR3 length: 18 residues. V shed 0 bases, J shed 6 bases, and the junction held 10 bases outside the gene matches. CDR1 SGHDN and CDR2 FVKESK come from the germline V gene. The CDR3 bases are TGTGCCAGCAGCCAAGACGATTCCCCGGGACTAGCGGGAGTCGAGCAGTACTTC. Amino acid sequence: CASSQDDSPGLAGVEQYF.

The chain combines TRBV12-3 or TRBV12-4 with TRBJ1-2, with 7 positions matching TRBD1. There are 15 residues in the CDR3. With 9 bases clipped from V and 4 bases from J, the junction kept 14 bases outside the gene matches. The CDR3: CASPGGPAGIYGYTF. For the CDR3, the DNA is TGTGCCAGTCCAGGGGGGCCAGCTGGTATCTATGGCTACACCTTC.

The chain joins TRBV6-2 or TRBV6-3 to TRBJ1-2; D may be TRBD1 (5 bases). With 8 bases removed from V and 0 bases from J, the gap between germline ends came to 10 bases. CDR3 length: 13 residues. Germline V gene sequence: CDR1 MNHEY, CDR2 SVGEGT. This CDR3 is CASGAGANYGYTF. The CDR3 bases are TGTGCCAGCGGGGCAGGTGCTAACTATGGCTACACCTTC.

This clonotype was seen repeatedly, ten times or more. V gene TRBV6-5 combines with J gene TRBJ1-3; D is unresolved. Trimming stripped 2 bases from V and 1 base from J, with 6 bases between. Germline CDR1 reads MNHEY; CDR2 reads SVGAGI. This CDR3 spans 14 amino acids. The CDR3 sequence is CASSYKGSGNTIYF. As DNA, the CDR3 is TGTGCCAGCAGTTACAAGGGATCTGGAAACACCATATATTTT.

On this clonotype itself: This may come from a read error, since a much larger clone is one base off. The missing conserved phenylalanine or tryptophan at the end of this CDR3 makes a read error likely. This rearrangement joins TRBV7-2 to TRBJ1-2, with TRBD1 as a possible D gene (6 bases). CDR3 length: 13 amino acids. Germline CDR1 and CDR2: SGHTA and FQGNSA. Trimming stripped 4 bases from V and 4 bases from J, with 10 bases between. CDR3 in DNA: TGTGCCAGCAGCTCTCCGGACAGCTATGGCTACACCTAC. Its translation is CASSSPDSYGYTY.

The chain recombines TRBV3-1 with TRBJ2-1; TRBD2 agrees at 11 bases. CDR1 is LGHDT and CDR2 is YNNKEL in the germline V gene (reference sequence). This CDR3 contains 21 residues. Losses at the gene ends were 2 bases for V and 8 bases for J; bases not matched to a gene: 23. The CDR3 sequence is CASSQLGGVQGARLAGHEQFF. The CDR3 DNA reads as TGTGCCAGCAGCCAATTAGGGGGGGTTCAGGGCGCGCGACTAGCGGGACATGAGCAGTTCTTC.

Regarding this clonotype: A read error may account for a junction end that differs from germline. The V call is TRBV19, the J call TRBJ2-5; D unclear. The germline V gene has CDR1 LNHDA and CDR2 SQIVND (reference sequence). The CDR3 spans 18 residues. In DNA, the CDR3 is TGTGCCAGTAAACCGAAACGGATTCGGTTAGGAGACCAGGAGACCCAGTACTTC. Amino acids: CASKPKRIRLGDQETQYF.

This clonotype was seen more than once but under ten times. The V gene is TRBV27, the J gene TRBJ1-1; D gene unclear. The CDR3 consists of 15 residues. Per germline, CDR1 MNHEY and CDR2 SMNVEV (reference sequence). V gave up 6 bases and J gave up 3 bases, with 17 bases separating them. The CDR3 bases are TGTGCCAGCAGCCCTGTCGGTTGGGGTGACACTGAAGCTTTCTTT. Its protein product is CASSPVGWGDTEAFF.